This T cell receptor (beta chain) is from a study of T cell responses to AZD1222 COVID-19 vaccine. Study information: Second-dose recipients at about 4 or about 12 weeks were treated as one pooled group. Study findings and constraints: The peak T cell response came first, and repertoires were sampled only after it. Across spike, vaccine-associated CD4 TCRs were found, dominant at 160-218 and 743-854. Spike-specific TCR breadth and depth were elevated following two AZD1222 doses.

Only in-frame clones appear in the TCRdb table, and some are missing; sequencing was by immunoSEQ multiplex PCR. In the table there are about 140,000 clones, more than 70% of which are singletons. A note on this clone: Its antigen is unknown.

This CDR3 spans 14 amino acids. The germline gives CDR1 MDHEN, CDR2 SYDVKM. Trimming pared 5 bases from V and 4 bases from J, leaving 14 bases between. Sequencing was performed on peripheral blood, taken on day 0 of AZD1222 vaccination. The origin of this receptor is an adult in good health. The chain is built from TRBV28 and TRBJ1-2, with D maybe TRBD1 (5 bases). The CDR3 coding sequence is TGTGCCAGCAGTCGTTCCGGGGGGTTCTATGGCTACACCTTC. It codes for CASSRSGGFYGYTF.